Below, one T cell receptor beta chain is given with its context. Its antigen is not identified. The record originates from a study of Ad26.COV2.S vaccination and SARS-CoV-2 variants. Study overall: Dosing was one shot or two shots 56 days apart.

The CDR3 is made up of 12 amino acids. Trimming stripped 0 bases from V and 0 bases from J, with 2 bases between. Per the germline V gene, CDR1 is GTSNPN and CDR2 is SVGIG (reference sequence). Clones were sequenced by immunoSEQ multiplex PCR, and TCRdb holds only the in-frame ones, with some missing. The table shows approximately 420,000 clones, with roughly nine tenths occurring only once. The treatment is: about 20 received Ad26.COV2.S at low or high dose, single or two shots; five or six received placebo; per-sample allocation not given. All samples were drawn on day 63, counting from the first vaccine or placebo injection. General study results and limits: Measures of TCR breadth and depth may have fallen short of total T cell responses. The placebo group had lower spike-specific TCR breadth than the vaccine recipients did.

The sample consisted of peripheral blood, taken in a trial of Ad26.COV2.S vaccine versus placebo. The chain couples TRBV30 to TRBJ1-1; D remains unclear. The TCR originated in a person aged 18 to 65 who received the Ad26.COV2.S COVID-19 vaccine or a placebo. The CDR3 spells CAWSVLNTEAFF. For the CDR3, the DNA is TGTGCCTGGAGTGTTTTGAACACTGAAGCTTTCTTT.